This TCR beta chain derives from a study of blood T cells in healthy people across ages. Study background: About one barcoded TCR beta cDNA was captured per two T cells.

This clonotype was found once. Its antigen remains unknown. The germline gene is not matched at one end of the junction; a read error may be the cause. The CDR3 loop spans 13 amino acids. The V gene's germline CDR1 is SGHTA and CDR2 FQGNSA. In terms of origin and age, donors were healthy Caucasian individuals from Russia aged about 6 to 90. Study observations and caveats: Comparison with aged donors showed that long-lived donors had more naive CD4+ cells and higher diversity.

Through a sample-barcoded 5' primer and a J-beta primer mix, a second PCR was run for 7 to 11 cycles. TCRdb reanalysed the 5' RACE reads using MiXCR and keeps one entry per CDR3 protein. This table holds about 1.6 million distinct CDR3 sequences, 34% found once. Specimen: blood. The TCR comes from a woman aged 25 to 45 in good health. The chain is built from TRBV7-2 and TRBJ2-3; no clear D gene. CDR3 DNA: TGTGCCGGCAGCCCGATGATCGCAGATACGCAGTATTTT. Amino acid sequence: CAGSPMIADTQYF.